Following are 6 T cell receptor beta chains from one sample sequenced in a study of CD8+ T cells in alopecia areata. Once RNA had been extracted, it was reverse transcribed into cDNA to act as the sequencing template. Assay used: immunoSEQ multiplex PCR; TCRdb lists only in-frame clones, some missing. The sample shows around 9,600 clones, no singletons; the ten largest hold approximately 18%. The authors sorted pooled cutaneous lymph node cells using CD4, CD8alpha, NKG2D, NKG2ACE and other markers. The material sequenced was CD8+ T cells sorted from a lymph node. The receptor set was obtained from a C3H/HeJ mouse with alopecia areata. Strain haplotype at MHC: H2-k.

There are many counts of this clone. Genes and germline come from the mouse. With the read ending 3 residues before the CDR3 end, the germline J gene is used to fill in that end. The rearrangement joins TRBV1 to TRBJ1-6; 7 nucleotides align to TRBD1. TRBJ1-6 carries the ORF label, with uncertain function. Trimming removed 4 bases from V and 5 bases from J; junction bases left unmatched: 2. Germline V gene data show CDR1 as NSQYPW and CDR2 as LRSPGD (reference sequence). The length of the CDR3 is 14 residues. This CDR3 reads CTCSGGTDNSPLYF. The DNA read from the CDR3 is TGCACCTGCAGTGGCGGGACAGATAATTCGCCC.

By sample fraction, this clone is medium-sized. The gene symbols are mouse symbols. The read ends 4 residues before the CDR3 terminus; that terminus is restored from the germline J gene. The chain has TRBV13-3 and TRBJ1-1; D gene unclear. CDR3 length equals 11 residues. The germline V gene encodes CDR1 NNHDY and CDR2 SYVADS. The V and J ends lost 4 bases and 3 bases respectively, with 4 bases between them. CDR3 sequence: CASSTDTEVFF. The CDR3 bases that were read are TGTGCCAGCAGTACTGACACA.

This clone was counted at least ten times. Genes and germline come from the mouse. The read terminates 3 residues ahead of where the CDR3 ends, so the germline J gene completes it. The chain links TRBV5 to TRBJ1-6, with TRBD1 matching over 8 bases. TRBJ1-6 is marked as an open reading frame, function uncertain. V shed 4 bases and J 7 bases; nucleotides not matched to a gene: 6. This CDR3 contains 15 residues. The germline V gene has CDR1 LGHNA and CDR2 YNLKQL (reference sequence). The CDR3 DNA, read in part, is TGTGCCAGCAGCCCCCGGACAGGGAACAATTCGCCC. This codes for CASSPRTGNNSP. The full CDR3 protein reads CASSPRTGNNSPLYF.

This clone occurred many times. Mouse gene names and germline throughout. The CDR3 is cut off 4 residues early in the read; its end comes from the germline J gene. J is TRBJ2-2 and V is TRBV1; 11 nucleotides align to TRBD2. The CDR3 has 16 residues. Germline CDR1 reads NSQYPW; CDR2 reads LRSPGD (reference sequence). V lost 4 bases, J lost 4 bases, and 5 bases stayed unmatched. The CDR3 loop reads CTCSDWGGAGTGQLYF. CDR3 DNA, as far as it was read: TGCACCTGCAGTGACTGGGGGGGCGCGGGCACCGGG.

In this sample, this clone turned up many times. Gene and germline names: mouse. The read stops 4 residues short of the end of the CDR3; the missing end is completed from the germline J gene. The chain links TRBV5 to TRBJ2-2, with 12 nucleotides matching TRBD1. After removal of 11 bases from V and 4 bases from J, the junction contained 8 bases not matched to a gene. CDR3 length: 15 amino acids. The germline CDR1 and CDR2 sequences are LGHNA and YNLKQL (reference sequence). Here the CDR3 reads CASFGTGGFTGQLYF. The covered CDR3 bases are TGTGCCTCCTTCGGGACAGGGGGCTTCACCGGG.

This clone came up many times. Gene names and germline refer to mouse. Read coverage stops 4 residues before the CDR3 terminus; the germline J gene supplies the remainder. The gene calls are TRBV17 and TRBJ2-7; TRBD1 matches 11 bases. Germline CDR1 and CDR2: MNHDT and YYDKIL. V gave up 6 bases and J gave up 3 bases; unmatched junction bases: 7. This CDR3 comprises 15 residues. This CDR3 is CASSDPGTGGYEQYF. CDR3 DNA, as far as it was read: TGTGCTAGCAGCGACCCCGGGACAGGGGGCTAT.